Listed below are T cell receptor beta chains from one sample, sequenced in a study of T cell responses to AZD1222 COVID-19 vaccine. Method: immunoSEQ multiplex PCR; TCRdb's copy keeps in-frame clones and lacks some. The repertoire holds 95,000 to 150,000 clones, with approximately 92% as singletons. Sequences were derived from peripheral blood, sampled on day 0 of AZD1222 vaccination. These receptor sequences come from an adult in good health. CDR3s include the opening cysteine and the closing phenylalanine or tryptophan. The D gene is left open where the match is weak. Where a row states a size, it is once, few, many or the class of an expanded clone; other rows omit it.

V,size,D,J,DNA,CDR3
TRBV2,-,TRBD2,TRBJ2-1,TGTGCCAGCAGTGATGACCGGACTAGTTTCGGTAATGAGCAGTTCTTC,CASSDDRTSFGNEQFF
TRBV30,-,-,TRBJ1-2,TGTGCCTGGACCCCAGGGCTGGTAGGCTACACCTTC,CAWTPGLVGYTF
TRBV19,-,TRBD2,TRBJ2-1,TGTGCCAGTAGTATGATGCGGGAGGGCCTCTACAATGAGCAGTTCTTC,CASSMMREGLYNEQFF
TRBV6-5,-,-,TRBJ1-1,TGTGCCAGCAGCACAGGGCTACACACTGAAGCTTTCTTT,CASSTGLHTEAFF
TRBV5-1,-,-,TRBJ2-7,TGCGCCAGCAGCTTGGTAGGCGGGGCTGGATGGTACGAGCAGTACTTC,CASSLVGGAGWYEQYF
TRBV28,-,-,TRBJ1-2,TGTGCCAGCAGTTTTCACCCGGTGGCAGCTCATGGCTACACCTTC,CASSFHPVAAHGYTF
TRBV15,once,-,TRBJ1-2,TGTGCCACCAGCGGTAACGGCTATGGCTACACCTTC,CATSGNGYGYTF
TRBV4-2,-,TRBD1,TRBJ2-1,TGTGCCAGCAGCGGCGACAGGGGTCACTACAATGAGCAGTTCTTC,CASSGDRGHYNEQFF
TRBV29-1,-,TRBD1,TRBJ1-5,TGCAGCGTTGGAGGGACAGGGGACCAGCCCCAGCATTTT,CSVGGTGDQPQHF
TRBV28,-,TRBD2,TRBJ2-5,TGTGCCAGCAGTCCGACCCGTGTTTGGCGGGGGTACCAAGAGACCCAGTACTTC,CASSPTRVWRGYQETQYF
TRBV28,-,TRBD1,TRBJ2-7,TGTGCCAGCAGTTTAGGGACAGGGTGGTACGAGCAGTACTTC,CASSLGTGWYEQYF
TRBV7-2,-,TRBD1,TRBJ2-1,TGTGCCAGCAGCTCACCGCCGTCGACAGGGGGTAGGAATGAGCAGTTCTTC,CASSSPPSTGGRNEQFF
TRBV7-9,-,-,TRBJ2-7,TGTGCCAGCACCGGGGGGACAGACTACGAGCAGTACTTC,CASTGGTDYEQYF
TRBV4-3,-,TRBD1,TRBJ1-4,TGCGCCAGCAGCCAAGATCCGGGGACAGGGAGTGAAAAACTGTTTTTT,CASSQDPGTGSEKLFF
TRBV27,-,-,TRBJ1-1,TGTGCCCGCGCAACTTTCAACACTGAAGCTTTCTTT,CARATFNTEAFF
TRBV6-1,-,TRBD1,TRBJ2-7,TGTGCCAGCAGTGAAGGGGTCGGCAGGGGGAGTGCCTACGAGCAGTACTTC,CASSEGVGRGSAYEQYF
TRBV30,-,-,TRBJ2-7,TGTGCCTGGAGCCTGGGGCAGCCCCTTGGTGGCGAGCAGTACTTC,CAWSLGQPLGGEQYF
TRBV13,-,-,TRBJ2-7,TGTGCCAGCAGCTTAGGGCTGACGGCCTACGAGCAGTACTTC,CASSLGLTAYEQYF
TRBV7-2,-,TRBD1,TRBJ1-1,TGTGCCAGCAGGGTGATACAGGGGGTGAACACTGAAGCTTTCTTT,CASRVIQGVNTEAFF